What follows are 21 T cell receptor beta chains derived from one specimen sequenced in a study of blood T cells in healthy people across ages. Using a J-beta primer mix together with a sample-barcoded 5' primer, a second PCR was run for about 7 to 12 cycles. TCRdb reprocessed the 5' RACE reads via MiXCR and lists one record per CDR3 protein. The sample holds roughly 800,000 distinct CDR3 sequences, about 62% seen once. Sequencing used blood. These receptors were obtained from a man under 40 in good health.

The chain recombines TRBV10-3 with TRBJ2-1, with 11 bases that match TRBD2. V was pared by 6 bases and J by 5 bases, with 3 bases of the junction left unmatched. CDR1 ENHRY and CDR2 SYGVKD come from the germline V gene. The CDR3 is made up of 14 amino acids. The CDR3 here is CAIRKLAGDNEQFF. The DNA of the CDR3 is TGTGCCATCAGAAAACTAGCGGGGGACAATGAGCAGTTCTTC.

The chain links TRBV6-5 to TRBJ2-2; a possible D gene is TRBD2 (5 bases). CDR1 and CDR2 (germline): MNHEY, SVGAGI. Trimming removed 4 bases from V and 6 bases from J, with 12 bases in between. The CDR3 is made up of 14 amino acids. CDR3 in DNA: TGTGCCAGCAGTTCCCTGGACTGGTCCGGGGAGCTGTTTTTT. Protein sequence: CASSSLDWSGELFF.

This chain joins TRBV5-6 and TRBJ2-1, with a tentative D call TRBD1 (7 bases). V was shortened by 0 bases and J by 3 bases, with 10 bases between the two germline ends. This CDR3 spans 15 amino acids. The V gene's germline CDR1 is SGHDT and CDR2 YYEEEE. DNA of the CDR3: TGTGCCAGCAGCTTGGAGCAGGGGGGCTACAATGAGCAGTTCTTC. This codes for CASSLEQGGYNEQFF.

This clonotype was seen a handful of times. The chain is built from TRBV5-1 and TRBJ1-5, with D hard to call. The CDR3 loop spans 14 amino acids. Germline-derived CDR1 and CDR2 are SGHRS and YFSETQ. Between the trimmed V and J ends, which lost 0 bases and 5 bases, there was a span of 9 bases. The CDR3 DNA reads as TGCGCCAGCAGCTTGGGGCTCCACGATCAGCCCCAGCATTTT. Its translation: CASSLGLHDQPQHF.

The V gene is TRBV20-1, the J gene TRBJ1-2; D possibly corresponds to TRBD1 (5 bases). Trimming took 8 bases from V and 5 from J, leaving 15 bases between them. Germline values: CDR1 DFQATT, CDR2 SNEGSKA (reference sequence). The CDR3 runs 12 residues. CDR3 in DNA: TGCAGTCTTGGGGGGGGTAGTTATGGCTACACCTTC. It specifies CSLGGGSYGYTF.

The CDR3 sequence: CSVGPSGTDTQYF. In DNA, the CDR3 is TGCAGCGTTGGGCCTAGCGGCACAGATACGCAGTATTTT. The genes are TRBV29-1 and TRBJ2-3, with a tentative D call TRBD2 (6 bases). This CDR3 is 13 amino acids long. Germline V CDR1 and CDR2: SQVTM, ANQGSEA. V was clipped by 4 bases and J by 1 base, with 9 bases between them.

The rearrangement uses TRBV7-2 and TRBJ1-6; D remains ambiguous. The CDR3 is 14 amino acids. Germline loops: CDR1 SGHTA, CDR2 FQGNSA. The germline V and J ends were trimmed by 5 bases and 8 bases, with 13 bases remaining between them. In DNA, the CDR3 is TGTGCCAGCAGCGAGCGGGTTCTTGATTCACCCCTCCACTTT. Translated, it gives CASSERVLDSPLHF.

The V gene is TRBV7-6, the J gene TRBJ2-3; 8 bases align to TRBD2. J lost 0 bases, V lost 3 bases, and 20 bases had no gene match. The length of the CDR3 is 21 residues. CDR1 is SGHVS and CDR2 is FNYEAQ in the germline V gene. The CDR3: CASSFRAGGNLPSSSTDTQYF. The CDR3 coding sequence is TGTGCCAGCAGCTTTCGTGCGGGGGGCAATCTCCCATCCTCTAGCACAGATACGCAGTATTTT.

A word on this clonotype: One end of the junction is discordant with germline, which a read error may explain. V usage is TRBV7-9 and J usage is TRBJ2-7; 7 bases line up with TRBD1. Looked up from germline, CDR1 is SEHNR and CDR2 is FQNEAQ (reference sequence). This CDR3 has 13 residues. In DNA, the CDR3 is TGCGCCAGCAGCCCCGGGACAGAAATGATCCAGTACTTC. Translated, it gives CASSPGTEMIQYF.

This chain joins TRBV3-1 and TRBJ2-3, with no clear D. This CDR3 has 13 residues. Per the germline V gene, CDR1 is LGHDT and CDR2 is YNNKEL (reference sequence). V was shortened by 5 bases and J by 2 bases, with 8 bases between the two germline ends. The chain's CDR3 is CASSGSNTDTQYF. The DNA of the CDR3 is TGTGCCAGCAGCGGATCTAACACAGATACGCAGTATTTT.

V and J are TRBV11-2 and TRBJ1-5; D possibly corresponds to TRBD1 (6 bases). Germline lookup yields CDR1 SGHAT and CDR2 FQNNGV. There are 14 residues in the CDR3. V was cut by 1 base and J by 7 bases, with 11 bases left in between. In nucleotides, the CDR3 is TGTGCCAGCAGCTTAGGACAGGCATCACAGCCCCAGCATTTT. As protein: CASSLGQASQPQHF.

The chain couples TRBV5-6 to TRBJ1-2; D gene uncertain. V dropped 5 bases and J dropped 2 bases, with 10 bases sitting between them. The CDR3 has 13 residues. Germline CDR1 SGHDT, CDR2 YYEEEE. The CDR3 coding sequence is TGTGCCAGCAGAAGAGAACAGAACTATGGCTACACCTTC. It specifies CASRREQNYGYTF.

The genes are TRBV6-5 and TRBJ1-6, with TRBD1 matching over 7 bases. The trim removed 5 bases at V and 10 bases at J, leaving 8 bases unmatched. There are 14 residues in the CDR3. CDR1 and CDR2 from the germline V gene are MNHEY and SVGAGI. CDR3 region: CASSKRQGPSPLHF. As DNA, the CDR3 is TGTGCCAGCAGTAAGCGACAGGGCCCCTCACCCCTCCACTTT.

The rearrangement joins TRBV14 to TRBJ2-5; no firm D call. The end of the DNA aligns better with TRBJ2-7, so the J call may be wrong. Germline V CDR1 and CDR2: SGHDN, FVKESK. This CDR3 is 14 amino acids long. The CDR3 loop reads CASSQDENAYEQYF. CDR3 DNA sequence: TGTGCCAGCAGCCAAGATGAGAACGCATACGAGCAGTACTTC.

The chain is built from TRBV20-1 and TRBJ2-1, with 8 nucleotides matching TRBD2. The CDR3 length is 14 residues. Germline CDR1 and CDR2: DFQATT and SNEGSKA (reference sequence). J was trimmed by 4 bases and V by 6 bases; bases with no gene match: 8. CDR3 DNA sequence: TGCAGTGCACCTCGGGGGGGATCTTACAATGAGCAGTTCTTC. It codes for CSAPRGGSYNEQFF.

This clonotype was counted between two and nine times. This chain joins TRBV10-3 and TRBJ2-5, with TRBD1 matching 7 bases. This CDR3 contains 13 residues. Looked up from germline, CDR1 is ENHRY and CDR2 is SYGVKD. Trimming took 10 bases from V and 3 from J; bases not matched to a gene: 8. The CDR3 is CATTPDREETQYF. For the CDR3, the DNA is TGTGCCACCACCCCTGACAGGGAAGAGACCCAGTACTTC.

The J gene is TRBJ2-7, the V gene TRBV10-3; 8 bases are a match to TRBD1. The V segment lost 6 bases and the J segment 5 bases; nucleotides outside the gene matches: 6. CDR1 and CDR2 (germline): ENHRY, SYGVKD. The CDR3 spans 13 residues. For the CDR3, the DNA is TGTGCCATCAGCCCCAGGGGGCTCGACGAGCAGTACTTC. Amino acids: CAISPRGLDEQYF.

The J gene is TRBJ2-7, the V gene TRBV12-3 or TRBV12-4; the match to TRBD1 covers 7 bases. V lost 7 bases to trimming and J lost 4 bases; unmatched junction nucleotides: 7. There are 13 residues in the CDR3. The CDR3 DNA reads TGTGCCAGCACCAGGACAGGCGTTTACGAGCAGTACTTC. Its protein is CASTRTGVYEQYF.

This clonotype turned up a few times. The chain combines TRBV20-1 with TRBJ2-1; TRBD2 matches 9 bases. CDR3 length: 14 amino acids. Germline loops: CDR1 DFQATT, CDR2 SNEGSKA (reference sequence). V lost 0 bases, J lost 6 bases, and 3 bases stayed unmatched. CDR3 coding DNA: TGCAGTGCTAGAGACCGAGCGGGAGGCAATGAGCAGTTCTTC. As protein: CSARDRAGGNEQFF.

V and J are TRBV10-3 and TRBJ1-2; 10 positions match TRBD1. CDR1 is ENHRY and CDR2 is SYGVKD in the germline V gene. The CDR3 consists of 13 residues. The J segment lost 2 bases and the V segment lost 10 bases, leaving 4 bases of the junction unmatched. The CDR3 sequence is CATSGQGNYGYTF. The CDR3, as DNA: TGTGCCACCTCGGGACAGGGGAACTATGGCTACACCTTC.

The chain is built from TRBV7-2 and TRBJ2-1; D gene ambiguous. The CDR3 extends over 13 amino acids. V was shortened by 5 bases and J by 6 bases, with 11 bases between the two germline ends. Germline lookup yields CDR1 SGHTA and CDR2 FQGNSA. This chain's CDR3 is CASSHNGFNEQFF. DNA for the CDR3: TGTGCCAGCAGCCACAATGGTTTCAATGAGCAGTTCTTC.